Here is one T cell receptor beta chain with its context. This sample is part of a study of graft-versus-host responses after intestinal transplantation. Study as a whole: The transplants performed in recipients were multivisceral, liver-intestinal, or isolated intestinal. Uniformly, recipients were administered anti-thymocyte globulin induction with subsequent tacrolimus and steroids for three to four years.

TCRdb's copy holds only in-frame clones and misses some; the assay was immunoSEQ multiplex PCR. This table has more than 13,000 clones, about 68% appearing once. Graft material was processed, releasing intraepithelial and lamina propria lymphocytes. This CDR3 contains 17 residues. The V gene lost 0 bases and the J gene lost 2 bases, with 16 bases spanning the gap. Germline-derived CDR1 and CDR2 are LGHNA and YSLEER. The TCR sequence derives from a human patient who received an intestinal transplant, so some T cells may come from the graft donor. The chain carries TRBV4-3 and TRBJ2-5; D possibly corresponds to TRBD1 (6 bases). This specimen consisted of ileum tissue, obtained around 640 days after intestinal transplantation. In DNA, the CDR3 is TGCGCCAGCAGCCAAGATAGTCAGGGGCAGGGTCAAGAGACCCAGTACTTC. This gives the protein CASSQDSQGQGQETQYF.